The present T cell receptor beta chain was sequenced within a study of cytomegalovirus exposure and HLA in healthy donors. Study summary: In an earlier analysis, approximately 120 million unique TCR beta sequences were found from some 200 million T cells. Inside one of the first data releases sat roughly 80 million unique TCRs taken from HLA-typed donors.

The study ran its PCR with 60 Vbeta and 13 Jbeta primers. The assay was immunoSEQ multiplex PCR, and TCRdb's table has in-frame clones only and misses some. Seen in this sample are some 75,000 clones; the ten most common clones hold roughly 0.8%. In germline, CDR1 is LGHNA, CDR2 YNFKEQ. The CDR3 totals 16 residues. The V end lost 0 bases, the J end lost 2 bases, and 14 bases lay between the germline ends. The donors gave bone marrow, and they were healthy. A word on this clone: Other nucleotide sequences in the sample specify the same CDR3.

V is TRBV4-2 and J is TRBJ2-7; TRBD2 might be the D (5 bases). Sequenced input: PBMCs. The receptor was isolated from a boy aged 5-17 years in good health and CMV-seronegative. The CDR3 protein is CASSQDEGSGTYEQYF. CDR3 nucleotide sequence: TGTGCCAGCAGCCAAGATGAGGGCAGTGGAACCTACGAGCAGTACTTC.